The 18 T cell receptor beta chains listed next were all sequenced from one sample in a study of blood T cell repertoires in COVID-19. Assay: immunoSEQ multiplex PCR; the TCRdb copy retains only in-frame clones and omits some. The sample contains approximately 200,000 clones, 85% to 90% of which appear only once. Sequenced material: PBMCs or T cells enriched from blood (not recorded which). The receptors stem from a man aged 25-40 years who had recovered from COVID-19.

The chain is built from TRBV30 and TRBJ1-1, with a tentative D call TRBD1 (5 bases). V shed 8 bases and J shed 1 base, with 8 bases lying between them. Looked up from germline, CDR1 is GTSNPN and CDR2 is SVGIG (reference sequence). The CDR3 is 11 amino acids. This CDR3 is CAGGRNTEAFF. The CDR3 DNA sequence: TGTGCCGGGGGTCGGAACACTGAAGCTTTCTTT.

The chain combines TRBV28 with TRBJ2-7, with TRBD2 matching over 7 bases. Losses at the gene ends were 3 bases for V and 1 base for J; bases not matched to a gene: 12. The CDR3 has 17 residues. CDR1 MDHEN and CDR2 SYDVKM come from the germline V gene. Here the CDR3 reads CASSLGKGGRRSYEQYF. The CDR3 nucleotides read TGTGCCAGCAGTTTGGGTAAGGGCGGGAGAAGGTCCTACGAGCAGTACTTC.

The chain combines TRBV5-1 with TRBJ2-1; 11 nucleotides match TRBD1. Trimming took 4 bases from V and 4 from J; bases not matched to a gene: 4. Germline V CDR1 and CDR2: SGHRS, YFSETQ. There are 15 residues in the CDR3. For the CDR3, the DNA is TGCGCCAGCAGCAAGGACAGGGGGCAGTACAATGAGCAGTTCTTC. Its translation: CASSKDRGQYNEQFF.

The rearrangement uses TRBV21-1 and TRBJ2-7; the table's D call TRBD2 went unverified against the DNA. TRBV21-1 is a listed pseudogene. The CDR3 contains 14 residues. CDR3 sequence reads: CASSKVGTSVEQYF. The CDR3 nucleotides are TGTGCCAGCAGCAAAGTGGGGACTAGCGTCGAGCAGTACTTC.

DNA for the CDR3: TGTGCCAGTAGTATAGGTACTAGCGGGGGACACCAAGAGACCCAGTACTTC. It codes for CASSIGTSGGHQETQYF. The V and J genes are TRBV19 and TRBJ2-5; 11 bases agree with TRBD2. V was clipped by 1 base and J by 0 bases; unmatched bases: 4. The CDR3 is 17 residues long. CDR1 is LNHDA and CDR2 is SQIVND in the germline V gene (reference sequence).

The chain has TRBV21-1 and TRBJ2-3; the D call in the table, TRBD2, was not verified against the DNA. TRBV21-1 is termed a pseudogene. The CDR3 contains 14 residues. CDR3 sequence: CASIEFCRADTQYF. The CDR3 bases are TGTGCCAGCATCGAATTTTGTCGGGCAGATACGCAGTATTTT.

The chain recombines TRBV9 with TRBJ2-1; unclear D gene. The CDR3 spans 13 residues. Trimming cost V 2 bases and J 2 bases, with 5 bases left between them. From germline, CDR1 is SGDLS and CDR2 YYNGEE. DNA of the CDR3: TGTGCCAGCAGCGTTACAACCTACAATGAGCAGTTCTTC. This gives the protein CASSVTTYNEQFF.

The chain employs TRBV9 and TRBJ2-1, with TRBD2 identical over 10 bases. The length of the CDR3 is 15 residues. Per germline, CDR1 SGDLS and CDR2 YYNGEE. The trim removed 6 bases at V and 2 bases at J, leaving 5 bases unmatched. CDR3 bases: TGTGCCAGCAACCTAGCGGGAGTCGCCTACAATGAGCAGTTCTTC. Amino acid sequence: CASNLAGVAYNEQFF. Based on the CDR3 plus reference TRBV9 and TRBJ2-1, the full variable domain is DSGVTQTPKHLITATGQRVTLRCSPRSGDLSVYWYQQSLDQGLQFLIQYYNGEERAKGNILERFSAQQFPDLHSELNLSSLELGDSALYFCASNLAGVAYNEQFFGPGTRLTVL.

In the case of this clone: One end of the junction varies from germline; a read error may be responsible. The chain uses TRBV7-7 and TRBJ2-3, with TRBD2 as a possible D gene (5 bases). This CDR3 comprises 13 residues. The germline V gene has CDR1 SSHAT and CDR2 FNYEAQ (reference sequence). The CDR3 region is CASSWTSTDTQYF. The CDR3 bases are TGTGCTAGCAGCTGGACTAGCACAGATACGCAGTATTTT.

The chain recombines TRBV9 with TRBJ1-1, with D possibly being TRBD1 (6 bases). This CDR3 contains 12 residues. Germline CDR1 reads SGDLS; CDR2 reads YYNGEE. V lost 3 bases, J lost 6 bases, and 9 bases lay in between. Written as DNA, the CDR3 is TGTGCCAGCAGCGCGGACAGCCCTGAAGCTTTCTTT. Translating gives CASSADSPEAFF. The whole variable domain, filled in from reference TRBV9 and TRBJ1-1, reads DSGVTQTPKHLITATGQRVTLRCSPRSGDLSVYWYQQSLDQGLQFLIQYYNGEERAKGNILERFSAQQFPDLHSELNLSSLELGDSALYFCASSADSPEAFFGQGTRLTVV.

Only one count was recorded for this clone. The chain has TRBV27 and TRBJ1-4; TRBD1 matches at 7 bases. The CDR3 spans 14 residues. V shed 5 bases and J 10 bases; nucleotides not matched to a gene: 10. Per germline, CDR1 MNHEY and CDR2 SMNVEV (reference sequence). The CDR3 loop is CASSETGPGGKLFF. In DNA form, the CDR3 reads TGTGCCAGCAGTGAGACAGGGCCTGGTGGAAAACTGTTTTTT. The variable domain in full, completed from reference TRBV27 and TRBJ1-4, reads EAQVTQNPRYLITVTGKKLTVTCSQNMNHEYMSWYRQDPGLGLRQIYYSMNVEVTDKGDVPEGYKVSRKEKRNFPLILESPSPNQTSLYFCASSETGPGGKLFFGSGTQLSVL.

This chain joins TRBV18 and TRBJ2-3, with 11 bases aligning to TRBD1. Per the germline V gene, CDR1 is KGHSH and CDR2 is LQKENI. V shed 5 bases, J shed 4 bases, and the junction held 5 bases outside the gene matches. The CDR3 extends over 15 amino acids. The CDR3 sequence is CASSNGQGAADTQYF. For the CDR3, the DNA is TGTGCCAGCTCAAACGGACAGGGGGCTGCAGATACGCAGTATTTT.

The genes are TRBV20-1 and TRBJ2-1; TRBD2 matches 7 bases. The V gene's germline CDR1 is DFQATT and CDR2 SNEGSKA (reference sequence). This CDR3 region has 16 residues. V trimming: 3 bases; J trimming: 4 bases; junction bases outside the gene matches: 12. CDR3 sequence reads: CSASSFGGGSYNEQFF. In nucleotides, the CDR3 is TGCAGTGCTAGTAGTTTCGGCGGGGGAAGTTACAATGAGCAGTTCTTC.

The CDR3 spells CASRSTGGSYEQYF. CDR3 nucleotide sequence: TGCGCCAGCAGGTCGACAGGGGGCTCCTACGAGCAGTACTTC. The chain employs TRBV5-1 and TRBJ2-7, with TRBD1 matching 9 bases. The CDR3 extends over 14 amino acids. The V gene end was trimmed by 5 bases and the J gene end by 0 bases; junction bases not matched to a gene: 3. Germline V gene sequence: CDR1 SGHRS, CDR2 YFSETQ.

The chain is built from TRBV6-5 and TRBJ1-4; D unclear. There are 15 residues in the CDR3. CDR1 is MNHEY, CDR2 SVGAGI, per germline. V shed 7 bases and J shed 0 bases, with 12 bases lying between them. CDR3 in amino acids: CASKVVQTTNEKLFF. In DNA, the CDR3 is TGTGCCAGCAAAGTGGTCCAGACAACTAATGAAAAACTGTTTTTT.

The chain recombines TRBV7-9 with TRBJ2-3, with 9 positions matching TRBD2. Germline CDR1 reads SEHNR; CDR2 reads FQNEAQ (reference sequence). With V trimmed by 3 bases and J by 2 bases, 9 bases remained unmatched. The CDR3 sequence is 17 residues long. CDR3 sequence reads: CASSFPASGVYTDTQYF. The DNA for the CDR3 is TGTGCCAGCAGCTTCCCCGCTAGCGGGGTTTACACAGATACGCAGTATTTT.

V usage is TRBV7-9 and J usage is TRBJ2-7, with D perhaps matching TRBD1 (5 bases). CDR3 size: 14 residues. V lost 3 bases and J lost 0, with 9 bases in between. CDR1 is SEHNR and CDR2 is FQNEAQ in the germline V gene (reference sequence). The CDR3 DNA reads TGTGCCAGCAGCTTTTTGGACAACTCCTACGAGCAGTACTTC. Protein product: CASSFLDNSYEQYF.

The chain has TRBV28 and TRBJ2-1; D perhaps matches TRBD1 (6 bases). Trimming pared 4 bases from V and 6 bases from J, leaving 16 bases between. The CDR3 is 15 amino acids. Per the germline V gene, CDR1 is MDHEN and CDR2 is SYDVKM. CDR3 amino acids: CASSSPRGVGNEQFF. The DNA of the CDR3 is TGTGCCAGCAGTTCCCCCAGGGGTGTAGGCAATGAGCAGTTCTTC.